These 31 T cell receptor beta chains were sequenced from one sample in a study of early T cells in non-severe SARS-CoV-2 infection. TCRdb analysed the 5' RACE reads with MiXCR anew, one entry per CDR3 protein. The table has 50,000 to 75,000 distinct CDR3 sequences, more than 10% seen once. The sample in question was whole blood, obtained at baseline. Receptor source: an adult who was a healthcare worker with PCR-confirmed SARS-CoV-2 infection or an uninfected control (not recorded which). The donor label of this sample is uncertain.

This clonotype was observed at least ten times. The rearrangement uses TRBV27 and TRBJ2-1, with D uncertain. From germline, CDR1 is MNHEY and CDR2 SMNVEV (reference sequence). V shed 2 bases and J shed 5 bases, with 7 bases lying between them. The CDR3 is 13 amino acids. CDR3 amino acids: CASSLRRNNEQFF. DNA of the CDR3: TGTGCCAGCAGTTTACGACGGAACAATGAGCAGTTCTTC.

The sample holds many counts of this clonotype. The chain links TRBV6-6 to TRBJ2-4, with 8 positions matching TRBD1. CDR1 MNHNY and CDR2 SVGAGI come from the germline V gene (reference sequence). This CDR3 is built from 14 residues. J was trimmed by 6 bases and V by 2 bases; bases with no gene match: 3. The CDR3: CASSYGQGLNIQYF. DNA for the CDR3: TGTGCCAGCAGTTACGGACAGGGTTTAAACATTCAGTACTTC.

This clonotype was detected only a few times. The chain joins TRBV12-3 or TRBV12-4 to TRBJ2-7; no firm D call. Trimming removed 8 bases at V and 0 bases at J, with 11 bases between. This CDR3 has 13 residues. The CDR3 DNA reads as TGTGCCAGCGCAATCGGCAGCTCCTACGAGCAGTACGTC. Protein: CASAIGSSYEQYV.

The gene calls are TRBV4-1 and TRBJ2-7; D could derive from TRBD1 or TRBD2 (5 bases each). This CDR3 is built from 15 residues. The germline V gene has CDR1 MGHRA and CDR2 YSYEKL. The V end was cut by 0 bases, the J end by 2 bases, with 11 bases between. The CDR3 sequence: CASSQDPVGAYEQYV. The CDR3 DNA reads TGCGCCAGCAGCCAAGACCCCGTGGGGGCCTACGAGCAGTACGTC.

This clonotype was detected ten times or more. The rearrangement joins TRBV20-1 to TRBJ2-5; D remains ambiguous. CDR3 size: 13 residues. Germline V gives CDR1 DFQATT, CDR2 SNEGSKA (reference sequence). The ends were cut back, 6 bases at V and 1 base at J, with 12 bases in the middle. The CDR3 coding sequence is TGCAGTGCCCAAGTTGGGATCCAAGAGACCCAGTACTTC. Translation: CSAQVGIQETQYF.

Only a few counts were recorded for this clonotype. The CDR3: CASSQDRTPGNTIYF. Here the CDR3 DNA reads TGTGCCAGCAGCCAAGACCGGACACCTGGAAACACCATATATTTT. The genes are TRBV14 and TRBJ1-3, with D maybe TRBD1 (5 bases). The length of the CDR3 is 15 residues. V was clipped by 0 bases and J by 2 bases, with 8 bases between them. CDR1 is SGHDN, CDR2 FVKESK, per germline. The full variable domain, with the rest looked up from reference TRBV14 and TRBJ1-3, is EAGVTQFPSHSVIEKGQTVTLRCDPISGHDNLYWYRRVMGKEIKFLLHFVKESKQDESGMPNNRFLAERTGGTYSTLKVQPAELEDSGVYFCASSQDRTPGNTIYFGEGSWLTVV.

To note about this clonotype: At one boundary the junction diverges from the germline segment, which might be a read error. This chain connects TRBV6-2 or TRBV6-3 to TRBJ1-1; no clear D gene. Germline V gives CDR1 MNHEY, CDR2 SVGEGT. The length of the CDR3 is 13 residues. In nucleotides, the CDR3 is TGTGCCGGCAGTTCCGATGGAGGGACTGAAGCTTTCTTT. It yields the protein CAGSSDGGTEAFF.

This clonotype was seen a handful of times. The rearrangement links TRBV6-6 to TRBJ1-5; D ambiguous. CDR3 length equals 14 residues. The V and J ends lost 6 bases and 0 bases respectively, with 9 bases between them. Germline CDR1 reads MNHNY; CDR2 reads SVGAGI (reference sequence). The CDR3 sequence is CASRISGSNQPQHF. The CDR3 coding sequence is TGTGCCAGCAGGATATCAGGTAGCAATCAGCCCCAGCATTTT.

The chain links TRBV5-1 to TRBJ2-1; D unclear. The CDR3 runs 10 residues. V was pared by 6 bases and J by 6 bases, with 4 bases between. Germline V CDR1 and CDR2: SGHRS, YFSETQ. CDR3 nucleotides: TGCGCCAGCACCGTCAATGAGCAGTTCTTC. Its protein is CASTVNEQFF.

This chain links TRBV10-3 with TRBJ2-3, with 8 bases aligning to TRBD2. Germline lookup yields CDR1 ENHRY and CDR2 SYGVKD. The CDR3 loop spans 15 amino acids. V was pared by 3 bases and J by 2 bases, with 4 bases of the junction left unmatched. CDR3 bases: TGTGCCATCAGTGACGGGGGGGAGCCCACAGATACGCAGTATTTT. As protein: CAISDGGEPTDTQYF.

CDR3 nucleotides: TGTGCCAGCAGAAGACAGAAGAGGTCACAGCCCCAGCATTTT. Protein product: CASRRQKRSQPQHF. The chain couples TRBV12-3 or TRBV12-4 to TRBJ1-5; possibly TRBD1 for D (5 bases). The CDR3 covers 14 residues. V was pared by 6 bases and J by 7 bases, with 16 bases between.

This clonotype was recorded at least ten times. The chain joins TRBV9 to TRBJ1-1; TRBD1 aligns across 8 bases. CDR1 SGDLS and CDR2 YYNGEE come from the germline V gene. V was pared by 0 bases and J by 1 base, with 5 bases of the junction left unmatched. The CDR3 extends over 16 amino acids. CDR3 nucleotides: TGTGCCAGCAGCGTAGGGGGGACAGGCGGGAACACTGAAGCTTTCTTT. Protein: CASSVGGTGGNTEAFF. Filled out from reference TRBV9 and TRBJ1-1, the complete variable domain reads DSGVTQTPKHLITATGQRVTLRCSPRSGDLSVYWYQQSLDQGLQFLIQYYNGEERAKGNILERFSAQQFPDLHSELNLSSLELGDSALYFCASSVGGTGGNTEAFFGQGTRLTVV.

This clonotype was observed at least ten times. V is TRBV27 and J is TRBJ2-6; D is unclear. This CDR3 contains 14 residues. The V gene's germline CDR1 is MNHEY and CDR2 SMNVEV (reference sequence). The germline V and J ends were trimmed by 5 bases and 4 bases, with 9 bases remaining between them. CDR3 DNA: TGTGCCAGCAGTCCGGACCCGGGGGCCAACGTCCTGACTTTC. Translated, it gives CASSPDPGANVLTF.

The chain has TRBV5-1 and TRBJ2-3, with TRBD2 identical over 12 bases. The germline V gene has CDR1 SGHRS and CDR2 YFSETQ. Trimming removed 4 bases from V and 0 bases from J; junction bases left unmatched: 6. The CDR3 has 17 amino acids. The CDR3: CASSPPTSGGSTDTQYF. The CDR3 region has the DNA TGCGCCAGCAGCCCGCCGACTAGCGGGGGAAGCACAGATACGCAGTATTTT.

Worth noting for this clonotype: Compared with germline, one end of the junction differs, possibly owing to a read error. The chain combines TRBV7-3 with TRBJ2-2; 8 bases are shared with TRBD1. CDR3 length equals 15 residues. CDR1 and CDR2 (germline): SGHTA, FQGTGA. The CDR3 region has the DNA TGTGCCAGCAGCCTAACGACAGGGGCAGTTACGGAGCTGTTTTTT. Its translation: CASSLTTGAVTELFF. The variable domain in full, completed from reference TRBV7-3 and TRBJ2-2, reads GAGVSQTPSNKVTEKGKYVELRCDPISGHTALYWYRQSLGQGPEFLIYFQGTGAADDSGLPNDRFFAVRPEGSVSTLKIQRTERGDSAVYLCASSLTTGAVTELFFGEGSRLTVL.

The chain is built from TRBV13 and TRBJ1-1; 9 bases map to TRBD1. The V gene's germline CDR1 is PRHDT and CDR2 FYEKMQ (reference sequence). V lost 2 bases, J lost 4 bases, and 11 bases stayed unmatched. The CDR3 contains 17 residues. The CDR3 DNA sequence: TGTGCCAGCAGCTTATTAATTCGGACAGGGGCCAGCACTGAAGCTTTCTTT. Translating gives CASSLLIRTGASTEAFF.

The CDR3 nucleotides read TGTGCCAGCAGAAGGACAGGAGAGACCGGGGAGCTGTTTTTT. Translating it yields CASRRTGETGELFF. The rearrangement links TRBV7-3 to TRBJ2-2, with TRBD1 matching 7 bases. The V gene's germline CDR1 is SGHTA and CDR2 FQGTGA. The trim removed 6 bases at V and 5 bases at J, leaving 6 bases unmatched. This CDR3 comprises 14 residues.

This chain connects TRBV6-2 or TRBV6-3 to TRBJ1-1, with 7 bases fitting TRBD1. Germline V lookup: CDR1 MNHEY, CDR2 SVGEGT. The CDR3 runs 14 residues. The V and J ends lost 5 bases and 3 bases, in that order; junction bases with no gene match: 6. CDR3 sequence reads: CASSANRGYTEAFF. The DNA for the CDR3 is TGTGCCAGCAGTGCGAACAGGGGCTACACTGAAGCTTTCTTT.

This chain joins TRBV9 and TRBJ2-3; 10 nucleotides line up with TRBD2. The CDR3 extends over 16 amino acids. V gave up 3 bases and J gave up 4 bases; unmatched junction bases: 8. Per germline, CDR1 SGDLS and CDR2 YYNGEE. The CDR3 spells CASSAHATSGSDTQYF. In DNA, the CDR3 is TGTGCCAGCAGCGCCCACGCGACTAGCGGGTCAGATACGCAGTATTTT.

This chain uses TRBV6-6 with TRBJ2-1, with TRBD2 matching over 10 bases. Unmatched junction bases numbered 10, after V lost 2 bases and J lost 9 bases. The CDR3 is made up of 16 amino acids. CDR1 is MNHNY, CDR2 SVGAGI, per germline (reference sequence). CDR3 in DNA: TGTGCCAGCAGTTACCGGCCTAGCGGGGGCCACGGTGAGCAGTTCTTC. As protein: CASSYRPSGGHGEQFF.

This clonotype was seen only a few times. The rearrangement links TRBV5-1 to TRBJ2-1; 7 bases are shared with TRBD1. Germline trimming cut 5 bases from V and 10 bases from J; bases unmatched to any gene: 9. This CDR3 has 13 amino acids. Germline assignment: CDR1 SGHRS and CDR2 YFSETQ. The CDR3 coding sequence is TGCGCCAGCAGTGAGGGGGCGGTAGGCGAGCAGTTCTTC. Translating gives CASSEGAVGEQFF. Full variable domain (rest looked up from reference TRBV5-1 and TRBJ2-1): KAGVTQTPRYLIKTRGQQVTLSCSPISGHRSVSWYQQTPGQGLQFLFEYFSETQRNKGNFPGRFSGRQFSNSRSEMNVSTLELGDSALYLCASSEGAVGEQFFGPGTRLTVL.

The chain is built from TRBV4-1 and TRBJ1-1, with D uncertain. Trimming stripped 1 base from V and 1 base from J, with 10 bases between. Per germline, CDR1 MGHRA and CDR2 YSYEKL. The CDR3 has 15 amino acids. The DNA for the CDR3 is TGCGCCAGCAGCCAAGTAGAGTTATCGAACACTGAAGCTTTCTTT. This translates into CASSQVELSNTEAFF.

The chain employs TRBV6-1 and TRBJ1-1, with 8 nucleotides matching TRBD1. Germline-derived CDR1 and CDR2 are MNHNS and SASEGT. V shed 3 bases, J shed 4 bases, and the junction held 10 bases outside the gene matches. CDR3 length equals 16 residues. CDR3 protein: CASSDVAGGGGTEAFF. The CDR3, as DNA: TGTGCCAGCAGTGATGTGGCAGGGGGCGGCGGCACTGAAGCTTTCTTT.

The rearrangement uses TRBV25-1 and TRBJ1-2; 8 nucleotides align to TRBD1. The germline V gene encodes CDR1 MGHDK and CDR2 SYGVNS. CDR3 length: 15 residues. J gave up 2 bases and V 9 bases, and 11 bases lay outside the gene matches. The CDR3: CASTPSGTGNYGYTF. The CDR3 nucleotides are TGTGCCAGTACACCTTCCGGGACAGGAAACTATGGCTACACCTTC.

This clonotype has ten or more counts. V is TRBV2 and J is TRBJ2-3; D uncertain. Trimming removed 8 bases from V and 1 base from J, with 10 bases in between. Germline V gene data show CDR1 as SNHLY and CDR2 as FYNNEI. The CDR3 is 13 amino acids. CDR3: CASLDLGTDTQYF. CDR3 nucleotides: TGTGCCAGCCTTGATTTAGGCACAGATACGCAGTATTTT.

The chain recombines TRBV5-1 with TRBJ2-5, with D possibly being TRBD1 or TRBD2 (5 bases each). Trimming removed 0 bases from V and 2 bases from J, with 23 bases in between. Germline V CDR1 and CDR2: SGHRS, YFSETQ. The CDR3 spans 19 residues. The CDR3 spells CASSLVTSRGRGPQETQYF. The DNA for the CDR3 is TGCGCCAGCAGCTTGGTCACGTCACGCGGAAGGGGACCTCAAGAGACCCAGTACTTC.

The chain carries TRBV5-1 and TRBJ1-1, with TRBD1 as a possible D gene (5 bases). The germline V gene has CDR1 SGHRS and CDR2 YFSETQ. The CDR3 is made up of 15 amino acids. The V gene lost 0 bases and the J gene lost 0 bases, with 9 bases spanning the gap. CDR3 bases: TGCGCCAGCAGCTTGGAGACAGTCATGAACACTGAAGCTTTCTTT. Protein sequence: CASSLETVMNTEAFF.

The CDR3 is CASSFDTQLFYEQYV. CDR3 nucleotides: TGTGCCAGCAGTTTCGACACCCAACTGTTTTACGAGCAGTACGTC. J is TRBJ2-7 and V is TRBV2; D remains unclear. The germline gives CDR1 SNHLY, CDR2 FYNNEI. V lost 5 bases, J lost 4 bases, and 18 bases lay in between. This CDR3 comprises 15 residues.

The CDR3 region is CASRPGQPLNTEAFF. CDR3 DNA sequence: TGTGCCAGCAGACCTGGACAGCCCTTGAACACTGAAGCTTTCTTT. The chain employs TRBV7-2 and TRBJ1-1; weak D call: TRBD1 (6 bases). Germline CDR1 and CDR2: SGHTA and FQGNSA. There are 15 residues in the CDR3. V lost 6 bases and J 0 bases, leaving 14 bases between the germline ends.

In its sample, this clonotype was seen many times. The genes are TRBV12-3 or TRBV12-4 and TRBJ2-3; D remains ambiguous. V was shortened by 3 bases and J by 6 bases, with 7 bases between the two germline ends. This CDR3 is 12 amino acids long. The DNA for the CDR3 is TGTGCCAGCAGTTTCTCTGAGGATACGCAGTATTTT. Amino acids: CASSFSEDTQYF.

The chain carries TRBV3-1 and TRBJ1-5, with D maybe TRBD1 (5 bases). This CDR3 contains 14 residues. Trimming removed 4 bases from V and 1 base from J, with 8 bases in between. Germline V gene lookup returns CDR1 LGHDT and CDR2 YNNKEL (reference sequence). Written as DNA, the CDR3 is TGTGCCAGCAGCCCGGGACTCAGCAATCAGCCCCAGCATTTT. This codes for CASSPGLSNQPQHF. The entire variable domain, with the rest obtained from reference TRBV3-1 and TRBJ1-5, is as follows: DTAVSQTPKYLVTQMGNDKSIKCEQNLGHDTMYWYKQDSKKFLKIMFSYNNKELIINETVPNRFSPKSPDKAHLNLHINSLELGDSAVYFCASSPGLSNQPQHFGDGTRLSIL.